Here is one T cell receptor (beta chain) with its context. Its antigen is not known. With no exceptions, donors were healthy Caucasians. These data come from a study of identical twins. Study-level points and caveats: Modelling approaches yielded underestimates of out-of-frame TCR alpha sharing between monozygotic twins. Partly confounded zero-insertion analyses could result from invariant MAIT and iNKT cells.

Template switching, a step in the protocol, added a universal primer site, and cDNA carried unique molecular identifiers. Each CDR3 protein is one row after TCRdb ran MiXCR on the 5' RACE reads. Here the sample spans under 500,000 distinct CDR3 sequences, over 11% being singletons. The V and J ends lost 2 bases and 0 bases respectively, with 24 bases between them. This CDR3 is built from 20 residues. Germline V CDR1 and CDR2: SNHLY, FYNNEI. These data were also filed under a second study, of yellow fever vaccine responses in identical twins.

The rearrangement uses TRBV2 and TRBJ2-3; tentatively, D is TRBD2 (6 bases). Source material: CD4+ T cells sorted from blood. The sequence derives from a woman in her late teens or twenties in good health. The CDR3 DNA reads TGTGCCAGCAGTGAATATAAAGGGGCCGGTTCGGGGGTGAGCACAGATACGCAGTATTTT. Residues: CASSEYKGAGSGVSTDTQYF.